These T cell receptor beta chains were read from a single sample in a study of blood T cell repertoires in COVID-19. Generated by immunoSEQ multiplex PCR, the TCRdb table keeps only in-frame clones and is missing some. Counted here are fewer than 250,000 clones, 80% to 90% occurring once; the ten biggest clones make up roughly 2.7%. Sequencing was performed on peripheral blood. These TCRs come from a man aged 25-45 years with COVID-19, enrolled during active disease. Each CDR3 is given with its conserved first and last residue. Fields, in order: CDR3 protein, CDR3 DNA, V gene, clone size, J gene, D gene. The D gene is left open where the match is weak. The size of a clone is reported for some rows only, either as once, few or many, or as a class for expanded clones.

CDR3: CASSYGGPRVLNYGYTF
DNA: TGTGCCAGCAGTTACGGCGGCCCAAGAGTGTTGAACTATGGCTACACCTTC
V: TRBV6-2/TRBV6-3
size: once
J: TRBJ1-2
D: NA

CDR3: CASSTQGAGAEAFF
DNA: TGCGCCAGCAGCACACAGGGGGCCGGGGCTGAAGCTTTCTTT
V: TRBV5-1
size: NA
J: TRBJ1-1
D: TRBD1

CDR3: CASSYFGQGAIAEAFF
DNA: TGTGCCAGCAGTTACTTTGGACAGGGGGCTATCGCTGAAGCTTTCTTT
V: TRBV6-2/TRBV6-3
size: NA
J: TRBJ1-1
D: TRBD1

CDR3: CASSPNADRPNYGYTF
DNA: TGTGCCAGCTCTCCCAACGCGGACAGACCTAACTATGGCTACACCTTC
V: TRBV18
size: NA
J: TRBJ1-2
D: NA

CDR3: CASSYGASEASPLHF
DNA: TGTGCCAGCAGTTACGGGGCCTCGGAAGCTTCACCCCTCCACTTT
V: TRBV6-5
size: NA
J: TRBJ1-6
D: NA

CDR3: CASSPRQTYEQYF
DNA: TGTGCCAGCAGCCCCAGACAGACCTACGAGCAGTACTTC
V: TRBV7-2
size: NA
J: TRBJ2-7
D: NA

CDR3: CASRVGQGAKTYNSPLHF
DNA: TGTGCCAGCAGGGTGGGGCAGGGGGCGAAAACCTATAATTCACCCCTCCACTTT
V: TRBV13
size: NA
J: TRBJ1-6
D: TRBD1

CDR3: CATSRGFIDRSNQPQHF
DNA: TGTGCCACCAGCAGAGGATTCATTGACAGAAGCAATCAGCCCCAGCATTTT
V: TRBV15
size: NA
J: TRBJ1-5
D: NA

CDR3: CASSYSQTGEMEKLFF
DNA: TGTGCCAGCAGCTACTCTCAGACAGGGGAGATGGAAAAACTGTTTTTT
V: TRBV11-2
size: NA
J: TRBJ1-4
D: TRBD1

CDR3: CATSRDQGRLTGELFF
DNA: TGTGCCACCAGCAGAGATCAGGGCAGACTTACCGGGGAGCTGTTTTTT
V: TRBV15
size: NA
J: TRBJ2-2
D: NA

CDR3: CASDSEGNPSEYEQYF
DNA: TGTGCCAGTGATTCGGAGGGAAATCCTTCGGAATACGAGCAGTACTTC
V: TRBV2
size: once
J: TRBJ2-7
D: NA

CDR3: CASSPPQGKNTEAFF
DNA: TGTGCCAGCTCACCCCCACAGGGGAAGAACACTGAAGCTTTCTTT
V: TRBV18
size: NA
J: TRBJ1-1
D: TRBD1

CDR3: CASSLDSLNTGELFF
DNA: TGTGCCAGCAGCTTGGACAGCCTGAACACCGGGGAGCTGTTTTTT
V: TRBV7-3
size: NA
J: TRBJ2-2
D: NA

CDR3: CASSKYPGSYEQYF
DNA: TGTGCCAGCAGTAAATACCCAGGGTCCTACGAGCAGTACTTC
V: TRBV28
size: NA
J: TRBJ2-7
D: NA

CDR3: CASTGTGHLNSPLHF
DNA: TGTGCCAGTACCGGCACAGGGCACCTTAATTCACCCCTCCACTTT
V: TRBV6-5
size: NA
J: TRBJ1-6
D: NA

CDR3: CASSISQGLVKYNEQFF
DNA: TGTGCCAGCAGCATCTCACAGGGGCTAGTTAAATACAATGAGCAGTTCTTC
V: TRBV21-1
size: NA
J: TRBJ2-1
D: NA

CDR3: CASTKTVPNTEAFF
DNA: TGTGCCAGCACTAAGACTGTCCCCAACACTGAAGCTTTCTTT
V: TRBV2
size: NA
J: TRBJ1-1
D: NA

CDR3: CASSPMNKQGLNYGYTF
DNA: TGTGCCAGCAGCCCCATGAATAAACAGGGTCTAAACTATGGCTACACCTTC
V: TRBV9
size: NA
J: TRBJ1-2
D: NA

CDR3: CASSLAHTGTSGGAKEQYF
DNA: TGCGCCAGCAGCTTGGCTCATACGGGGACTAGCGGGGGGGCTAAAGAGCAGTACTTC
V: TRBV5-1
size: NA
J: TRBJ2-7
D: TRBD2

CDR3: CASSQDGQTSTDTQYF
DNA: TGCGCCAGCAGCCAAGATGGCCAGACTAGCACAGATACGCAGTATTTT
V: TRBV4-1
size: NA
J: TRBJ2-3
D: NA

CDR3: CASRVGAGNTIYF
DNA: TGTGCCAGCAGAGTAGGAGCAGGAAACACCATATATTTT
V: TRBV12-3/TRBV12-4
size: NA
J: TRBJ1-3
D: NA

CDR3: CASSLAPGLAGGRSRNEQFF
DNA: TGTGCCAGCAGCTTAGCGCCAGGACTAGCGGGGGGACGGTCTAGAAATGAGCAGTTCTTC
V: TRBV7-2
size: NA
J: TRBJ2-1
D: TRBD2

CDR3: CASSGQAGETQYF
DNA: TGTGCCAGTAGTGGACAGGCCGGGGAGACCCAGTACTTC
V: TRBV19
size: NA
J: TRBJ2-5
D: TRBD1

CDR3: CASSWAGGDGYTF
DNA: TGTGCCAGCAGTTGGGCAGGGGGTGATGGCTACACCTTC
V: TRBV6-2/TRBV6-3
size: NA
J: TRBJ1-2
D: TRBD1

CDR3: CAISAGTGPDGYTF
DNA: TGTGCCATCAGCGCCGGGACAGGGCCGGATGGCTACACCTTC
V: TRBV10-3
size: NA
J: TRBJ1-2
D: TRBD1

CDR3: CASSQEVAGQPQHF
DNA: TGCGCCAGCAGCCAAGAGGTGGCGGGACAGCCCCAGCATTTT
V: TRBV4-1
size: NA
J: TRBJ1-5
D: NA